This T cell receptor beta chain was captured by sequencing in a study of blood T cell repertoires in COVID-19. For the study at large: Whether acute or convalescent, the COVID-19 samples came from the United States, Italy and Spain.

As concerns this clone: The identical CDR3 is also encoded by other nucleotide sequences in the sample.

Per the original methods: It was from reference gene primer amplification that nucleated cell counts were estimated. The table came from immunoSEQ multiplex PCR; TCRdb's copy has only in-frame clones and leaves some out. V and J calls and clone size are given by that table; D and trimming were obtained from the DNA. The sample shows 350,000 to 550,000 clones, about 89% of them seen only once. The CDR3 spans 14 residues. J gave up 4 bases and V 4 bases, and 3 bases lay outside the gene matches. CDR1 is MDHEN, CDR2 SYDVKM, per germline. This TCR was recovered from a woman under 40 with acute or convalescent COVID-19. Sequencing used peripheral blood. The V gene is TRBV28, the J gene TRBJ1-5, with 8 nucleotides matching TRBD1. The CDR3 spells CASSSDRGNQPQHF. The CDR3 DNA reads as TGTGCCAGCAGTTCAGACAGGGGAAATCAGCCCCAGCATTTT.